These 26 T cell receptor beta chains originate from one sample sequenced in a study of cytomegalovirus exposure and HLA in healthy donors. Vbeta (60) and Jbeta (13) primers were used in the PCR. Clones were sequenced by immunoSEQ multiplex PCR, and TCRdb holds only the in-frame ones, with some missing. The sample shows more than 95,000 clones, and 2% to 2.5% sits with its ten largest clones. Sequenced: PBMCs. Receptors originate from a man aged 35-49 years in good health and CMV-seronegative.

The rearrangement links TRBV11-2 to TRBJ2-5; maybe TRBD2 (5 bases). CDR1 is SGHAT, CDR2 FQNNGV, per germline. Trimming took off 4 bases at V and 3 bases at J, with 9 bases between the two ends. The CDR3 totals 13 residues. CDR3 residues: CASSWELEETQYF. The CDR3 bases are TGTGCCAGCAGCTGGGAGTTGGAAGAGACCCAGTACTTC.

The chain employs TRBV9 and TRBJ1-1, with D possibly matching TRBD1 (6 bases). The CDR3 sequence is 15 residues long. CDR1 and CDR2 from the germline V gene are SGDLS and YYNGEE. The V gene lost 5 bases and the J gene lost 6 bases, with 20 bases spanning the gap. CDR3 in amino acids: CASSKVIGGRAEAFF. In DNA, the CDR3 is TGTGCCAGCAGTAAAGTTATTGGGGGCAGAGCTGAAGCTTTCTTT.

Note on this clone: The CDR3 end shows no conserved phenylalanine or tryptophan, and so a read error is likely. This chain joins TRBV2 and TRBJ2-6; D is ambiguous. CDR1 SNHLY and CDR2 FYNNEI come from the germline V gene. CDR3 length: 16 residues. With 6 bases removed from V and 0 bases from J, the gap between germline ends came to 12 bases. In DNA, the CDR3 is TGTGCCAGCAGCATCGGTTCCAGCTCTGGGGCCAACGTCCTGACTTCC. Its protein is CASSIGSSSGANVLTS.

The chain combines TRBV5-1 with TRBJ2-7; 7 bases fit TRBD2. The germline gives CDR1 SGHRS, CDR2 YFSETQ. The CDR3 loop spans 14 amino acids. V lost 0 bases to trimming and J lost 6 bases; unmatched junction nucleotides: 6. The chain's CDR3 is CASSLAGGRGEQYF. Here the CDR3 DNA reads TGCGCCAGCAGCTTGGCGGGAGGTCGAGGCGAGCAGTACTTC.

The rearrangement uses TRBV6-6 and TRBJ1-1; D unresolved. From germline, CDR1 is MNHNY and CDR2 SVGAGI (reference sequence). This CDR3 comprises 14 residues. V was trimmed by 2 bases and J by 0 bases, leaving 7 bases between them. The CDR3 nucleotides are TGTGCCAGCAGTTACGAGACTGTGAACACTGAAGCTTTCTTT. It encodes CASSYETVNTEAFF.

The CDR3 loop is CASSIGQIYEQYF. CDR3 coding DNA: TGTGCCAGTAGTATTGGACAAATCTACGAGCAGTACTTC. This chain links TRBV19 with TRBJ2-7, with D perhaps matching TRBD1 (5 bases). The CDR3 covers 13 residues. Germline V CDR1 and CDR2: LNHDA, SQIVND (reference sequence). V lost 3 bases, J lost 3 bases, and 9 bases lay in between.

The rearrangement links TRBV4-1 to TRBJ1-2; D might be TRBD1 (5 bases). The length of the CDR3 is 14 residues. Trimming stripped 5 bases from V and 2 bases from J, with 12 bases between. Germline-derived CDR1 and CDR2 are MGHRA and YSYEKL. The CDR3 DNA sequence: TGCGCCAGCAGCACGGACAAAGGGAACTATGGCTACACCTTC. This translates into CASSTDKGNYGYTF.

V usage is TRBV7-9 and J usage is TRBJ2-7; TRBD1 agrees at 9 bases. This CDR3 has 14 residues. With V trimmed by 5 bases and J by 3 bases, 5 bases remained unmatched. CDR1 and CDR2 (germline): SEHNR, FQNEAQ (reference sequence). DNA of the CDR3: TGTGCCAGCAGCCGAGGACAGGGGATCTACGAGCAGTACTTC. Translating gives CASSRGQGIYEQYF.

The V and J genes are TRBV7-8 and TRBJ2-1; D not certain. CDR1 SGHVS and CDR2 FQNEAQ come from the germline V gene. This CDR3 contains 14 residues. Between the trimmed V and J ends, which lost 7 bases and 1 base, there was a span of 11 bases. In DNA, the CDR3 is TGTGCCAGCACCAAAACCGAGTCCTACAATGAGCAGTTCTTC. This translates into CASTKTESYNEQFF. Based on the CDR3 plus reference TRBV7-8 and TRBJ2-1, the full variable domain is GAGVSQSPRYKVAKRGQDVALRCDPISGHVSLFWYQQALGQGPEFLTYFQNEAQLDKSGLPSDRFFAERPEGSVSTLKIQRTQQEDSAVYLCASTKTESYNEQFFGPGTRLTVL.

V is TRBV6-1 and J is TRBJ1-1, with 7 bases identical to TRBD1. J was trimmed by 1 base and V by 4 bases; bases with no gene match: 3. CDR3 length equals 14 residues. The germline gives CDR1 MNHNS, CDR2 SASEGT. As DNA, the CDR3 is TGTGCCAGCAGTGCCCGGACAGGGAACACTGAAGCTTTCTTT. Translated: CASSARTGNTEAFF.

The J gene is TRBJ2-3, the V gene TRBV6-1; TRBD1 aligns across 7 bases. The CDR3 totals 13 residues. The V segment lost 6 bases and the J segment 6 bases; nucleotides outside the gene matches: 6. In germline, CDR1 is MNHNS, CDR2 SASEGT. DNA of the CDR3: TGTGCCAGCAGCAGGGGGTTAGAGGATACGCAGTATTTT. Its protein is CASSRGLEDTQYF.

CDR3 region: CASSQGGLAGQETQYF. DNA for the CDR3: TGTGCCAGCAGCCAAGGGGGACTAGCGGGACAAGAGACCCAGTACTTC. This chain uses TRBV4-2 with TRBJ2-5; TRBD2 matches at 13 bases. Per germline, CDR1 LGHNA and CDR2 YNFKEQ. V lost 1 base to trimming and J lost 2 bases; unmatched junction nucleotides: 1. This CDR3 is 16 amino acids long.

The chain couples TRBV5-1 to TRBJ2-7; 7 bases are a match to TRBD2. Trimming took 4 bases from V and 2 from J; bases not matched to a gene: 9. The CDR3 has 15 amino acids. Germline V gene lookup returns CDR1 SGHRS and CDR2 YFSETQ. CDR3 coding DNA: TGCGCCAGCAGCGAAATCACTAGCGCGGCCTACGAGCAGTACTTC. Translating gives CASSEITSAAYEQYF.

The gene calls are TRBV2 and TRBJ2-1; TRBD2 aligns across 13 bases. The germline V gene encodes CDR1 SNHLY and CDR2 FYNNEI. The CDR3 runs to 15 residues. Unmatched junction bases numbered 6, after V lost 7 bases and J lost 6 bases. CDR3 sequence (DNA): TGTGCCAGCATCCTAACTAGCGGGAGGGCCAATGAGCAGTTCTTC. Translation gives CASILTSGRANEQFF. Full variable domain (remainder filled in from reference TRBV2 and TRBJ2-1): EPEVTQTPSHQVTQMGQEVILRCVPISNHLYFYWYRQILGQKVEFLVSFYNNEISEKSEIFDDQFSVERPDGSNFTLKIRSTKLEDSAMYFCASILTSGRANEQFFGPGTRLTVL.

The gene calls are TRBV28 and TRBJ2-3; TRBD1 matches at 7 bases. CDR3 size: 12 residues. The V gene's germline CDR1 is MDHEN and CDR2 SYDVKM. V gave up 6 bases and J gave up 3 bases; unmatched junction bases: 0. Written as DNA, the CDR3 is TGTGCCAGCAGGACAGGGACAGATACGCAGTATTTT. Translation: CASRTGTDTQYF.

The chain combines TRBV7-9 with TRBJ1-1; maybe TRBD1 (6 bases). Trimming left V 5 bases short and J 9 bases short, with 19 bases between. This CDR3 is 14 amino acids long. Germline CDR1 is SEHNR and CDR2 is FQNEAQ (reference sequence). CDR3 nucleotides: TGTGCCAGCAGCACGAATTCAGGGGTGGAGAAAGCTTTCTTT. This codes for CASSTNSGVEKAFF.

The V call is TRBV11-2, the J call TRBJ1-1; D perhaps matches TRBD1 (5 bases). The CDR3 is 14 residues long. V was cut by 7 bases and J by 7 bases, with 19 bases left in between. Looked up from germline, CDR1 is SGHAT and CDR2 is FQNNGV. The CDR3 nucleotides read TGTGCCAGCAACACGGGGGGAACGTGGTTTGAAGCTTTCTTT. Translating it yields CASNTGGTWFEAFF.

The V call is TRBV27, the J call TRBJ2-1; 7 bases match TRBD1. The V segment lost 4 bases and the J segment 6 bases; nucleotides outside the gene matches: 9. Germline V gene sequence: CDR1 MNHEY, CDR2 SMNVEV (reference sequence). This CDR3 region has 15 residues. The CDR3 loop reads CASSSPVRGTNEQFF. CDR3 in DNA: TGTGCCAGCAGTTCCCCCGTCAGGGGGACCAATGAGCAGTTCTTC.

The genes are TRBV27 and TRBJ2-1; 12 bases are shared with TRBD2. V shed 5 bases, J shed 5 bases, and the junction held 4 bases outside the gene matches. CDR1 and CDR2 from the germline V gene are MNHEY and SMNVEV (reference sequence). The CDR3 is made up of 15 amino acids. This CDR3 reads CASSLAGGPNNEQFF. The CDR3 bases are TGTGCCAGCAGTCTAGCGGGAGGGCCGAACAATGAGCAGTTCTTC.

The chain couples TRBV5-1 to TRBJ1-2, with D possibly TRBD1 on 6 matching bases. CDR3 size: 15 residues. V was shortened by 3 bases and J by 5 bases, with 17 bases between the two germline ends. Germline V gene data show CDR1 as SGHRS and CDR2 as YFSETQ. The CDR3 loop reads CASSSKQGPAYGYTF. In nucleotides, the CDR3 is TGCGCCAGCAGCTCCAAACAGGGCCCCGCTTATGGCTACACCTTC.

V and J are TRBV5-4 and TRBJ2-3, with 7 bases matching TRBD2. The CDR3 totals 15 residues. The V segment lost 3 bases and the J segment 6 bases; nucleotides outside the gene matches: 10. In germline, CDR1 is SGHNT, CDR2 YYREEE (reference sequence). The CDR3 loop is CASSSGGTDLDTQYF. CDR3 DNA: TGTGCCAGCAGCTCGGGGGGAACTGACTTGGATACGCAGTATTTT.

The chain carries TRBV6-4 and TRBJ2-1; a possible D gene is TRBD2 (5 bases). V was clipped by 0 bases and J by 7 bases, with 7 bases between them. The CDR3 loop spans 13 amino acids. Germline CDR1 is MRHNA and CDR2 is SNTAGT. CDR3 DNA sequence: TGTGCCAGCAGTGACTCTAGCGAGAATGAGCAGTTCTTC. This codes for CASSDSSENEQFF.

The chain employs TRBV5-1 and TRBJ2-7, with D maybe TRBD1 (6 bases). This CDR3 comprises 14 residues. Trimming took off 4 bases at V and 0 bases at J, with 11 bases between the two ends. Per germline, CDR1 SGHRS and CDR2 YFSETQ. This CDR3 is CASSRGDTSYEQYF. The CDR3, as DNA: TGCGCCAGCAGCCGTGGGGACACCTCCTACGAGCAGTACTTC.

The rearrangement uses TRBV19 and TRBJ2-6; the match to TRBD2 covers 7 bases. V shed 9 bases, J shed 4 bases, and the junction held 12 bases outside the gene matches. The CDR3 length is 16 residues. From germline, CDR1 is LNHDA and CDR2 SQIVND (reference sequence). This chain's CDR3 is CASTAAGTYGANVLTF. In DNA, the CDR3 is TGTGCCAGCACGGCAGCGGGAACCTACGGGGCCAACGTCCTGACTTTC.

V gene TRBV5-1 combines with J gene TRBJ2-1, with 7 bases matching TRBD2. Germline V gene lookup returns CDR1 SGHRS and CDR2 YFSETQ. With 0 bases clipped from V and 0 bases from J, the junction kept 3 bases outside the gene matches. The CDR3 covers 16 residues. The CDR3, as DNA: TGCGCCAGCAGCTTGGGGGACTACTTCTCCTACAATGAGCAGTTCTTC. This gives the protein CASSLGDYFSYNEQFF.

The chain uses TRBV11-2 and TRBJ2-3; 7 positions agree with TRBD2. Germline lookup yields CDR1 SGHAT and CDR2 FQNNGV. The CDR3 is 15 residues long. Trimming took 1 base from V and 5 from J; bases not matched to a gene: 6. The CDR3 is CASSLGGGLGDTQYF. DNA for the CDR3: TGTGCCAGCAGCTTAGGCGGGGGATTGGGAGATACGCAGTATTTT.